Each of the 8 T cell receptor beta chains below was sequenced from the same sample in a study of blood T cells in healthy people across ages. With a J-beta primer mix and a sample-barcoded 5' primer, a second PCR ran 7 to 11 cycles. TCRdb itself ran the 5' RACE reads through MiXCR, one entry per CDR3 protein. This table has about 1,000,000 distinct CDR3 sequences, 45% appearing once. Sequencing was performed on blood. The receptors were gathered from a woman in her fifties or sixties in good health.

Only a few counts were recorded for this clonotype. The V gene is TRBV14, the J gene TRBJ2-1; TRBD2 is a possible D gene (5 bases). This CDR3 is 16 amino acids long. The V gene lost 10 bases and the J gene lost 4 bases, with 23 bases spanning the gap. CDR1 and CDR2 from the germline V gene are SGHDN and FVKESK. This chain's CDR3 is CATRPWVGEEYNEQFF. The DNA for the CDR3 is TGTGCCACCCGACCGTGGGTCGGGGAAGAATACAATGAGCAGTTCTTC.

This clonotype was observed a single time. This chain joins TRBV6-2 or TRBV6-3 and TRBJ2-1; TRBD2 matches 9 bases. Germline V gene sequence: CDR1 MNHEY, CDR2 SVGEGT. This CDR3 contains 16 residues. V shed 2 bases and J 3 bases; nucleotides not matched to a gene: 5. The CDR3 sequence is CASSYDLSGGYNEQFF. DNA for the CDR3: TGTGCCAGCAGTTACGACCTTAGCGGGGGCTACAATGAGCAGTTCTTC.

This clonotype has just a few counts. The chain joins TRBV7-9 to TRBJ2-7; no definite D call. The CDR3 totals 17 residues. Trimming cost V 0 bases and J 2 bases, with 17 bases left between them. CDR1 is SEHNR and CDR2 is FQNEAQ in the germline V gene (reference sequence). CDR3 sequence: CASSLALWAVDTYEQYF. The CDR3 DNA sequence: TGTGCCAGCAGCTTAGCGCTATGGGCAGTGGATACCTACGAGCAGTACTTC.

This clonotype was counted only a few times. The chain joins TRBV29-1 to TRBJ1-4; D ambiguous. The V gene lost 7 bases and the J gene lost 5 bases, with 11 bases spanning the gap. The CDR3 covers 12 residues. Germline assignment: CDR1 SQVTM and CDR2 ANQGSEA. The CDR3 region is CSAGGLNEKLFF. CDR3 DNA: TGCAGCGCCGGCGGCCTGAATGAAAAACTGTTTTTT.

V is TRBV29-1 and J is TRBJ1-2; 7 bases are a match to TRBD1. CDR3 length equals 13 residues. V shed 5 bases and J 4 bases; nucleotides not matched to a gene: 7. The germline CDR1 and CDR2 sequences are SQVTM and ANQGSEA. The CDR3 DNA follows: TGCAGCGTTCGACAGGGTGGCCTCTATGGCTACACCTTC. Residues: CSVRQGGLYGYTF.

In the case of this clonotype: Sequence at one end of the junction differs from germline and may be a read error. The rearrangement joins TRBV6-6 to TRBJ2-1; TRBD2 matches at 7 bases. Germline loops: CDR1 MNHNY, CDR2 SVGAGI (reference sequence). The CDR3 extends over 15 amino acids. The CDR3 loop reads CASSYGGSGVGEQLF. The CDR3 coding sequence is TGTGCCAGCAGTTATGGCGGGAGTGGGGTAGGGGAGCAGCTCTTC.

This clonotype came up a few times. This chain joins TRBV4-1 and TRBJ1-5, with D possibly TRBD1 on 5 matching bases. The germline V and J ends were trimmed by 1 base and 2 bases, with 6 bases remaining between them. Germline CDR1 MGHRA, CDR2 YSYEKL. This CDR3 has 14 residues. Here the CDR3 reads CASSQVGGNQPQHF. The CDR3 nucleotides read TGCGCCAGCAGCCAAGTGGGGGGCAATCAGCCCCAGCATTTT.

This sequence joins TRBV15 and TRBJ2-1; D may be TRBD1 or TRBD2 (5 bases each). This CDR3 has 15 residues. V lost 4 bases, J lost 3 bases, and 13 bases lay in between. Per germline, CDR1 LNHNV and CDR2 YYDKDF (reference sequence). CDR3 sequence: CATSTRRDLYNEQFF. DNA of the CDR3: TGTGCCACCAGCACACGACGGGACCTCTACAATGAGCAGTTCTTC.